These T cell receptor beta chains were read from a single sample in a study of blood T cell repertoires in COVID-19. The repertoire was sequenced with immunoSEQ multiplex PCR; TCRdb's copy has only in-frame clones and lacks some. Of about 140,000 clones listed, around 90% are singletons. The specimen was peripheral blood. The receptors originated from a human donor in a cohort sampled during active COVID-19. CDR3s include the opening cysteine and the closing phenylalanine or tryptophan. The order of the fields is D gene, clone size, J gene, V gene, CDR3 DNA, CDR3 protein. The D gene is left open where the match is weak. Not all rows give a size; the values are once, few, many and, for expanded clones, a class.

. . TRBJ2-1 TRBV4-1 TGCGCCAGCAGCCAAGATGTCGGACAATACAATGAGCAGTTCTTC CASSQDVGQYNEQFF
. . TRBJ2-7 TRBV7-9 TGTGCCAGCAGCTCCCCCCTTTTGGGGCCCGAAGAGCAGTACTTC CASSSPLLGPEEQYF
. . TRBJ1-2 TRBV24-1 TGTGCCACCGACTCCGGGAGGGGGAACTATGGCTACACCTTC CATDSGRGNYGYTF
. . TRBJ1-2 TRBV9 TGTGCCAGCAGCGTACGGCTAGGACAGCGCGGGGGCTACACCTTC CASSVRLGQRGGYTF
. . TRBJ2-5 TRBV29-1 TGCAGCGCCGGGACTGTCCAAGAGACCCAGTACTTC CSAGTVQETQYF
TRBD2 . TRBJ2-2 TRBV4-2 TGTGCCAGCAGCCAGAGGGGACTAGCGGAGAACACCGGGGAGCTGTTTTTT CASSQRGLAENTGELFF
. . TRBJ1-6 TRBV28 TGTGCCAGCCACGGGGGGTCCTATAATTCACCCCTCCACTTT CASHGGSYNSPLHF
TRBD1 . TRBJ1-5 TRBV19 TGTGCCAGTACCATGGGGACAGGGGGCGGTCAGCCCCAGCATTTT CASTMGTGGGQPQHF
TRBD1 . TRBJ1-5 TRBV28 TGTGCCAGCAGTTTATATACCCCACCGGGACAGGGTTTGGGCAATCAGCCCCAGCATTTT CASSLYTPPGQGLGNQPQHF
TRBD2 few TRBJ2-1 TRBV19 TGTGCCAGTAGTTTCGGGACTAGCGGGAGAATCAAAGAGCAGTTCTTC CASSFGTSGRIKEQFF
TRBD2 . TRBJ2-2 TRBV27 TGTGCCAGCACTCCCCTGGCGGGGGGTGGAGCCAGGGAGCTGTTTTTT CASTPLAGGGARELFF
. . TRBJ1-5 TRBV19 TGTGCCAGTAGTATCCCCAGGGTCCTCAATCAGCCCCAGCATTTT CASSIPRVLNQPQHF
. once TRBJ2-5 TRBV9 TGTGCCAGCAGCGTAGAGGGGGGGCCTGTGGAGACCCAGTACTTC CASSVEGGPVETQYF
TRBD1 . TRBJ1-1 TRBV6-5 TGTGCCACCGGACAGGCGAACACTGAAGCTTTCTTT CATGQANTEAFF
. . TRBJ2-6 TRBV3-1/TRBV3-2 TGTGCCAGCAGCCAACACCCAGGATCTGGGGCCAACGTCCTGACTTTC CASSQHPGSGANVLTF
TRBD2 . TRBJ2-2 TRBV11-2 TGTGCCAGCAGCTTAACGGGGGGGAACACCGGGGAGCTGTTTTTT CASSLTGGNTGELFF
. . TRBJ1-1 TRBV5-4 TGTGCCAGCAGCTTGCCCCCGGAGGGTGAAGCTTTCTTT CASSLPPEGEAFF
TRBD1 . TRBJ2-7 TRBV5-1 TGCGCCAGCAGCAGCCGACAGGGGCCGGACTACGAGCAGTACTTC CASSSRQGPDYEQYF
. . TRBJ1-6 TRBV24-1 TGTGCCACCAGTGAGAGCTCCTATAATTCACCCCTCCACTTT CATSESSYNSPLHF
. . TRBJ2-5 TRBV6-4 TGTGCCAGCAGTGACCACGGGTCTCCCCAAGAGACCCAGTACTTC CASSDHGSPQETQYF
. . TRBJ2-7 TRBV7-3 TGTGCCAGCAGCTTAGACGGGGTCAGCTACGAGCAGTACTTC CASSLDGVSYEQYF
TRBD2 . TRBJ2-7 TRBV9 TGTGCCAGCAGCGTAGCGTCTGGCGGGGGAAAGATCTACGAGCAGTACTTC CASSVASGGGKIYEQYF
. . TRBJ1-1 TRBV28 TGTGCCAGCAGTGGTGACAGGTTAATGAACACTGAAGCTTTCTTT CASSGDRLMNTEAFF
. . TRBJ1-2 TRBV5-4 TGTGCCAGCAGCGGCATGGGCCTCTCAGACTATGGCTACACCTTC CASSGMGLSDYGYTF
TRBD2 . TRBJ2-5 TRBV14 TGTGCCAGCAGCCCGACAATTTTAGCGGGAGGACGGAAAGAGACCCAGTACTTC CASSPTILAGGRKETQYF
TRBD2 once TRBJ2-5 TRBV30 TGTGCCTGGGAAGGCCGGGAGACGGGACTAGCGGGAGTTGAGACCCAGTACTTC CAWEGRETGLAGVETQYF
TRBD2 once TRBJ2-7 TRBV6-5 TGTGCCAGCAGTTGGCCAGCGGGGGAGCAGTACTTC CASSWPAGEQYF
TRBD1 . TRBJ2-7 TRBV10-3 TGTGCCATCAGTGATATTACGCAGGGGGTAGGCGAGCAGTACTTC CAISDITQGVGEQYF
TRBD2 . TRBJ2-7 TRBV4-1 TGCGCCAGCAGCCAAGAATCTAGCGGGGTAATCTACGAGCAGTACTTC CASSQESSGVIYEQYF
. once TRBJ1-1 TRBV6-5 TGTGCCAGCAGTTTTTCGGAGGGGGAAGCTTTCTTT CASSFSEGEAFF
. . TRBJ2-7 TRBV30 TGTGCCTGGAGTGCCCCCGGGGAGCTAGGCTACGAGCAGTACTTC CAWSAPGELGYEQYF
TRBD2 . TRBJ2-7 TRBV3-1/TRBV3-2 TGTGCCAGCAGCCAAGTTCTAGGGGCGGGAGGCGAGCAGTACTTC CASSQVLGAGGEQYF
TRBD2 . TRBJ2-1 TRBV19 TGTGCCAGTAGTATTTCACTAGCGAGTCACAATGAGCAGTTCTTC CASSISLASHNEQFF
TRBD1 once TRBJ2-2 TRBV5-6 TGTGCCAGCAGAGTCAGGGGGCGAGGCACCGGGGAGCTGTTTTTT CASRVRGRGTGELFF
. . TRBJ1-2 TRBV5-4 TGTGCCAGCAGTTGGGGAGGGCAGGGGAACTATGGCTACACCTTC CASSWGGQGNYGYTF
TRBD1 . TRBJ2-5 TRBV7-9 TGTGCCAGCAGCGGCTCCCACCGGACAGGGGAAGGGGAGACCCAGTACTTC CASSGSHRTGEGETQYF
. . TRBJ2-7 TRBV6-5 TGTGCCAGCAGTTACCAAGCGTTGGGCTACGAGCAGTACTTC CASSYQALGYEQYF
. . TRBJ1-2 TRBV7-9 TGTGCCAGCAGCTTATCCAGGATCTATGGCTACACCTTC CASSLSRIYGYTF
. . TRBJ1-1 TRBV23-1 TGCGCCAGCAGTCAAAACCGAACAGGGTGCAGTGAAGCTTTCTTT CASSQNRTGCSEAFF
TRBD1 . TRBJ1-1 TRBV7-9 TGTGCCAGCAGCCCGGGACAGTTATTAATGAACACTGAAGCTTTCTTT CASSPGQLLMNTEAFF
. . TRBJ1-5 TRBV19 TGTGCCAGTAGTATCGAAGTTACGGGGTACGGTCAGCCCCAGCATTTT CASSIEVTGYGQPQHF
TRBD2 once TRBJ2-5 TRBV24-1 TGTGCCACCAGTGACCCGAGGACTAGCGGAAAAGAGACCCAGTACTTC CATSDPRTSGKETQYF
TRBD1 once TRBJ1-1 TRBV30 TGTGCCTGGAGTGGGACAGGGGCAGCTTTCTTT CAWSGTGAAFF
TRBD1 . TRBJ1-2 TRBV30 TGTGCCTGGAGGACAGGGGGCGCTTATGGCTACACCTTC CAWRTGGAYGYTF
. few TRBJ2-1 TRBV6-5 TGTGCCAGCAGTTACTCGTTTAAGGGAGGCAATGAGCAGTTCTTC CASSYSFKGGNEQFF
. . TRBJ2-7 TRBV10-3 TGTGCCATCGAGGCCGAGAGCTCCTACGAGCAGTACTTC CAIEAESSYEQYF
. . TRBJ2-7 TRBV2 TGTGCCAGCAGTGAAGACGCGGTTCCCTACGAGCAGTACTTC CASSEDAVPYEQYF
. few TRBJ2-2 TRBV11-2 TGTGCCAGCAGCTACGGACTGAACACCGGGGAGCTGTTTTTT CASSYGLNTGELFF
TRBD2 . TRBJ2-1 TRBV10-3 TGTGCCATCCGCCGAGCGGGGACCTACAATGAGCAGTTCTTC CAIRRAGTYNEQFF
TRBD1 . TRBJ1-2 TRBV12-3/TRBV12-4 TGTGCCAGCAGCCGAGGGACAGCCTATGGCTACACCTTC CASSRGTAYGYTF
TRBD1 . TRBJ2-2 TRBV5-6 TGTGCCAGCAGCTTTGACAGGGGGAACACCGGGGAGCTGTTTTTT CASSFDRGNTGELFF
TRBD2 . TRBJ2-7 TRBV7-3 TGTGCCAGCAAGGGGCTTTCAAGCGGGGGCCGCGCCTACGAGCAGTACTTC CASKGLSSGGRAYEQYF
TRBD1 few TRBJ1-1 TRBV28 TGTGCCAGCGGAATTACCCGGGACAGGAAAAGTAACACTGAAGCTTTCTTT CASGITRDRKSNTEAFF